This TCR beta chain was recorded in a study of T cell repertoires in cytomegalovirus infection. With regard to this clonotype: Its antigen is not known.

TCRdb re-analysed the reads in MiXCR, keeping a single row per CDR3 protein. The table has under 130,000 distinct CDR3 sequences, under 45% seen once. The input for sequencing was CD8+ T cells from cultured PBMCs, taken from culture after CMV antigen stimulation. The TCR sequence derives from a human donor in good health (CMV status not recorded). Some clones in this sample may be carry-over from other donors' samples.

The CDR3 region has the DNA TGTGCCAGCAGCACTTGGACTAGCGCTGGGCTCCACAATGAGCAGTTCTTC. Protein product: CASSTWTSAGLHNEQFF. The chain uses TRBV11-2 and TRBJ2-1; 9 bases agree with TRBD2. CDR3 size: 17 residues. Trimming at V came to 5 bases and at J to 5 bases, leaving 13 bases not matched to a gene. Germline loops: CDR1 SGHAT, CDR2 FQNNGV.